The 23 T cell receptor beta chains below were found in one sample sequenced in a study of beta chain features in type 1 diabetes. Since all of the isolated RNA was reverse transcribed, expressed TCRB transcripts were what got sequenced. Data came from immunoSEQ multiplex PCR; TCRdb stores just in-frame clones and leaves some out. This table holds about 270,000 clones, roughly 15% found once. Material: naive CD4+ T cells from blood. These receptors were collected from a woman between 40 and 50 years old in good health.

The chain uses TRBV18 and TRBJ2-7; 7 bases are a match to TRBD2. After removal of 8 bases from V and 3 bases from J, the junction contained 1 base not matched to a gene. CDR3 length: 11 residues. CDR1 is KGHSH and CDR2 is LQKENI in the germline V gene. The CDR3 DNA reads as TGTGCCAGCGGGGACTACTACGAGCAGTACTTC. This codes for CASGDYYEQYF.

The chain is built from TRBV7-9 and TRBJ2-3, with TRBD2 as a possible D gene (5 bases). Germline V lookup: CDR1 SEHNR, CDR2 FQNEAQ (reference sequence). The V end was cut by 7 bases, the J end by 8 bases, with 13 bases between. The CDR3 has 12 amino acids. This CDR3 reads CASTHRGSTQYF. DNA for the CDR3: TGTGCCAGCACTCACCGAGGGTCTACGCAGTATTTT.

This clone was counted at least ten times. J is TRBJ2-6 and V is TRBV29-1; no clear D gene. V was clipped by 5 bases and J by 1 base, with 3 bases between them. This CDR3 region has 12 residues. Germline values: CDR1 SQVTM, CDR2 ANQGSEA. As DNA, the CDR3 is TGCAGCGTTCATTCTGGGGCCAACGTCCTGACTTTC. Translating gives CSVHSGANVLTF.

This clone occurred a few times. The chain has TRBV6-1 and TRBJ1-1, with a possible D match to TRBD1 (5 bases). The CDR3 loop spans 12 amino acids. The germline V and J ends were trimmed by 11 bases and 1 base, with 11 bases remaining between them. From germline, CDR1 is MNHNS and CDR2 SASEGT. CDR3 residues: CAGQGANTEAFF. The DNA for the CDR3 is TGTGCCGGGCAAGGGGCGAACACTGAAGCTTTCTTT.

The chain carries TRBV7-2 and TRBJ2-5; D is ambiguous. In germline, CDR1 is SGHTA, CDR2 FQGNSA. V lost 1 base, J lost 9 bases, and 15 bases lay in between. There are 14 residues in the CDR3. The CDR3 here is CASSLVVTVQAQYF. The CDR3 DNA sequence: TGTGCCAGCAGCTTAGTAGTGACGGTCCAGGCCCAGTACTTC. The full variable domain, completed using reference TRBV7-2 and TRBJ2-5, is GAGVSQSPSNKVTEKGKDVELRCDPISGHTALYWYRQSLGQGLEFLIYFQGNSAPDKSGLPSDRFSAERTGGSVSTLTIQRTQQEDSAVYLCASSLVVTVQAQYFGPGTRLLVL.

This clone was counted between two and nine times. The V gene is TRBV10-2, the J gene TRBJ2-7; D is possibly TRBD2 (6 bases). V lost 2 bases and J lost 4, with 12 bases in between. The CDR3 length is 14 residues. Germline assignment: CDR1 WSHSY and CDR2 SAAADI. CDR3 amino acids: CASSEETRLYEQYF. The CDR3 DNA sequence: TGCGCCAGCAGTGAGGAGACTAGACTATACGAGCAGTACTTC.

This clone was seen only a few times. J is TRBJ2-5 and V is TRBV25-1; D gene ambiguous. Germline V gene data show CDR1 as MGHDK and CDR2 as SYGVNS. V was clipped by 4 bases and J by 2 bases, with 14 bases between them. This CDR3 is built from 15 residues. The CDR3 DNA reads as TGTGCCAGCAGTGCCACTCCGGCGGCGCAAGAGACCCAGTACTTC. Translating gives CASSATPAAQETQYF.

This clone was seen only a few times. The rearrangement joins TRBV7-9 to TRBJ2-1; a possible D gene is TRBD1 (7 bases). The V end lost 2 bases, the J end lost 8 bases, and 22 bases lay between the germline ends. CDR3 length: 17 amino acids. Looked up from germline, CDR1 is SEHNR and CDR2 is FQNEAQ (reference sequence). The CDR3 sequence: CASSLRTTGAGRDEQFF. CDR3 in DNA: TGTGCCAGCAGCTTACGGACTACAGGGGCTGGGCGAGATGAGCAGTTCTTC.

This clone was detected a few times. J is TRBJ1-4 and V is TRBV5-1, with 8 nucleotides matching TRBD1. The V segment lost 1 base and the J segment 8 bases; nucleotides outside the gene matches: 4. CDR1 is SGHRS, CDR2 YFSETQ, per germline. The CDR3 spans 14 residues. The CDR3 here is CASSLRNRGEKLFF. DNA for the CDR3: TGCGCCAGCAGCTTGAGGAACAGGGGGGAAAAACTGTTTTTT.

This sequence joins TRBV7-9 and TRBJ2-3; 8 bases agree with TRBD1. The germline gives CDR1 SEHNR, CDR2 FQNEAQ (reference sequence). J gave up 1 base and V 5 bases, and 5 bases lay outside the gene matches. CDR3 length: 15 amino acids. The DNA of the CDR3 is TGTGCCAGCAGCATGGGGACAGGAGGCACAGATACGCAGTATTTT. Translating it yields CASSMGTGGTDTQYF.

The sample holds a few counts of this clone. This chain joins TRBV6-5 and TRBJ2-7; 8 nucleotides align to TRBD2. Unmatched junction bases numbered 10, after V lost 2 bases and J lost 7 bases. From germline, CDR1 is MNHEY and CDR2 SVGAGI. The CDR3 covers 15 residues. For the CDR3, the DNA is TGTGCCAGCAGTTACGCAGGTAGCGGGGCGGGGGAGCAGTACTTC. Translating it yields CASSYAGSGAGEQYF.

The chain carries TRBV18 and TRBJ2-3; no reliable D call. Per germline, CDR1 KGHSH and CDR2 LQKENI. CDR3 length: 13 residues. Trimming removed 4 bases at V and 0 bases at J, with 5 bases between. Here the CDR3 DNA reads TGTGCCAGCTCACAAGAGAGCACAGATACGCAGTATTTT. This codes for CASSQESTDTQYF.

This clone was counted only a few times. The chain joins TRBV7-8 to TRBJ1-4, with 7 nucleotides matching TRBD1. The length of the CDR3 is 14 residues. V lost 1 base and J lost 11; bases outside the gene matches: 7. The germline V gene encodes CDR1 SGHVS and CDR2 FQNEAQ. CDR3 in DNA: TGTGCCAGCAGCTTAGAACAGGGGCAGGGGAAACTGTTTTTT. Amino acids: CASSLEQGQGKLFF.

The J gene is TRBJ2-7, the V gene TRBV28; 8 bases are a match to TRBD1. This CDR3 comprises 15 residues. Germline values: CDR1 MDHEN, CDR2 SYDVKM. The J segment lost 5 bases and the V segment lost 5 bases, leaving 11 bases of the junction unmatched. The CDR3 region has the DNA TGTGCCAGCAGTCAGACAGGGGCGAGATCCCACGAGCAGTACTTC. Protein sequence: CASSQTGARSHEQYF.

Of note for this clone: Other nucleotide sequences from this sample produce the same CDR3. This chain connects TRBV5-1 to TRBJ2-1; a weak D match, TRBD2 (6 bases). The CDR3 has 15 residues. Germline CDR1 reads SGHRS; CDR2 reads YFSETQ. Trimming removed 2 bases from V and 0 bases from J, with 9 bases in between. The CDR3 loop is CASSLAGDSYNEQFF. In DNA, the CDR3 is TGCGCCAGCAGCTTAGCGGGCGACTCCTACAATGAGCAGTTCTTC.

This chain links TRBV5-1 with TRBJ1-6; 7 bases are shared with TRBD1. The trim removed 0 bases at V and 7 bases at J, leaving 7 bases unmatched. CDR1 SGHRS and CDR2 YFSETQ come from the germline V gene. The CDR3 is made up of 16 amino acids. The DNA of the CDR3 is TGCGCCAGCAGCTTGGAGGCCGGGACAGCAAATTCACCCCTCCACTTT. Translated: CASSLEAGTANSPLHF.

V and J are TRBV11-2 and TRBJ2-5; 10 bases match TRBD2. The CDR3 extends over 15 amino acids. V dropped 5 bases and J dropped 1; count of bases not matched to a gene: 4. The germline V gene has CDR1 SGHAT and CDR2 FQNNGV. CDR3 sequence reads: CASSPGLAVQETQYF. In nucleotides, the CDR3 is TGTGCCAGCAGCCCCGGACTAGCGGTCCAAGAGACCCAGTACTTC.

This clone was recorded a few times. The rearrangement links TRBV2 to TRBJ2-3; 10 bases align to TRBD2. Germline loops: CDR1 SNHLY, CDR2 FYNNEI. The CDR3 has 16 amino acids. Losses at the gene ends were 6 bases for V and 6 bases for J; bases not matched to a gene: 12. The chain's CDR3 is CASSKDPGLAVDTQYF. CDR3 nucleotide sequence: TGTGCCAGCAGCAAAGACCCCGGACTAGCGGTCGATACGCAGTATTTT.

Turning to this clone: One end of the junction does not line up with germline, which may come from a read error. The chain couples TRBV9 to TRBJ2-7; 14 nucleotides match TRBD2. The CDR3 has 13 amino acids. Germline V gene data show CDR1 as SGDLS and CDR2 as YYNGEE. CDR3 sequence (DNA): TGTGCCAGCAGCGCCACCCCGGGACTAGCGGGAGTTTTC. It codes for CASSATPGLAGVF.

The J gene is TRBJ2-3, the V gene TRBV10-3, with TRBD2 matching over 8 bases. This CDR3 is 16 amino acids long. Trimming removed 4 bases from V and 2 bases from J; junction bases left unmatched: 8. CDR1 is ENHRY and CDR2 is SYGVKD in the germline V gene. The CDR3 nucleotides are TGTGCCATCAGTGGTCTAGCGGGCTCCAACACAGATACGCAGTATTTT. Residues: CAISGLAGSNTDTQYF.

This clone was recorded a few times. The chain carries TRBV14 and TRBJ2-4; D not resolved. The CDR3 runs to 14 residues. Trimming took off 3 bases at V and 0 bases at J, with 6 bases between the two ends. CDR1 is SGHDN and CDR2 is FVKESK in the germline V gene. The CDR3 loop is CASSQASAKNIQYF. CDR3 DNA: TGTGCCAGCAGCCAGGCTTCAGCCAAAAACATTCAGTACTTC.

The gene calls are TRBV5-1 and TRBJ2-7, with D hard to call. The germline V gene has CDR1 SGHRS and CDR2 YFSETQ. CDR3 size: 13 residues. Between the trimmed V and J ends, which lost 0 bases and 4 bases, there was a span of 8 bases. The CDR3 DNA follows: TGCGCCAGCAGCTTGGCCCCGGGTTACGAGCAGTACTTC. Protein sequence: CASSLAPGYEQYF.

This chain joins TRBV27 and TRBJ2-5, with 10 bases matching TRBD2. The CDR3 sequence is 17 residues long. The trim removed 4 bases at V and 5 bases at J, leaving 13 bases unmatched. Germline assignment: CDR1 MNHEY and CDR2 SMNVEV (reference sequence). CDR3 DNA: TGTGCCAGCAGTTCACCCAAATTAGCGGGGGGTGGTGAGACCCAGTACTTC. Amino acids: CASSSPKLAGGGETQYF.